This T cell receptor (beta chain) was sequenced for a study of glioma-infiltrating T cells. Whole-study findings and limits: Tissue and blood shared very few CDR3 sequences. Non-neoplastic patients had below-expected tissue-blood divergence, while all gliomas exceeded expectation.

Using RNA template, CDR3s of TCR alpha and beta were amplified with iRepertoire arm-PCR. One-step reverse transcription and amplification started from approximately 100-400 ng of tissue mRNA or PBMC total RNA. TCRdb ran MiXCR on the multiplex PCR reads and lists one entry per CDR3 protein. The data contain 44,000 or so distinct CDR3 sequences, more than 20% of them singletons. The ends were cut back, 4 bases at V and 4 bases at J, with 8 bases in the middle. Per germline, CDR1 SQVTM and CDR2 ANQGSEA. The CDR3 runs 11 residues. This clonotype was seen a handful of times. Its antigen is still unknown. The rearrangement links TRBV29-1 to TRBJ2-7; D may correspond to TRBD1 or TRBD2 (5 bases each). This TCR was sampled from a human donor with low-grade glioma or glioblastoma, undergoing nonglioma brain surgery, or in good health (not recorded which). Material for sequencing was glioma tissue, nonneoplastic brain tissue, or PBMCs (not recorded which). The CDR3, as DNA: TGCAGCGTTGGGGACGGGTACGAGCAGTACTTC. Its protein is CSVGDGYEQYF.